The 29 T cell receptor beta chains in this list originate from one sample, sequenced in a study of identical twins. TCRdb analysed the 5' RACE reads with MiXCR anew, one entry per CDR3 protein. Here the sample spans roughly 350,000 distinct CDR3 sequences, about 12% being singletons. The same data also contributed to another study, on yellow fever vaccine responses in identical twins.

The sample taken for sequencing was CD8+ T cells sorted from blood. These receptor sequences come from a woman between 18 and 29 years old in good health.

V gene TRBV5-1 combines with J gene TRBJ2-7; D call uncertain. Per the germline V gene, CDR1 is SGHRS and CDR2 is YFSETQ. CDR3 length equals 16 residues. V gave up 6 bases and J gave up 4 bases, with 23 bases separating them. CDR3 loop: CASKEWAADKLYEQYF. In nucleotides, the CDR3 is TGCGCCAGCAAAGAATGGGCAGCCGACAAGTTATACGAGCAGTACTTC. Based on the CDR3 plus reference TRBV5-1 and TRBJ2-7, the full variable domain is KAGVTQTPRYLIKTRGQQVTLSCSPISGHRSVSWYQQTPGQGLQFLFEYFSETQRNKGNFPGRFSGRQFSNSRSEMNVSTLELGDSALYLCASKEWAADKLYEQYFGPGTRLTVT.

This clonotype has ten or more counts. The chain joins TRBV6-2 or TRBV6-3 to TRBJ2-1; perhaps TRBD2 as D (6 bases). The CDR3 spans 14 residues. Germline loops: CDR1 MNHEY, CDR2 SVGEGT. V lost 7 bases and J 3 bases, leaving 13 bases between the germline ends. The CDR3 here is CASTKRGYYNEQFF. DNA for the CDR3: TGTGCCAGCACAAAACGGGGGTACTACAATGAGCAGTTCTTC.

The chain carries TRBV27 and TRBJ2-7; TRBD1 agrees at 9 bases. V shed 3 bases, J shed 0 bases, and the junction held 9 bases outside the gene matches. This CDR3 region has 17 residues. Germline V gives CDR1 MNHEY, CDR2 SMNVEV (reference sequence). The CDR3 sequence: CASSFHSTGGLSYEQYF. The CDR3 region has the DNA TGTGCCAGCAGTTTCCATTCGACAGGGGGACTCTCCTACGAGCAGTACTTC.

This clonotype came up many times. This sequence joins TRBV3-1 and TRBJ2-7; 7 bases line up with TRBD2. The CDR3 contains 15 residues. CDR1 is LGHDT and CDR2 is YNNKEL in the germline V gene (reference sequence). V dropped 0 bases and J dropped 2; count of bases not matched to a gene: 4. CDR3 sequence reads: CASSQEGGGAYEQYF. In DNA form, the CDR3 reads TGTGCCAGCAGCCAAGAGGGGGGGGGAGCCTACGAGCAGTACTTC.

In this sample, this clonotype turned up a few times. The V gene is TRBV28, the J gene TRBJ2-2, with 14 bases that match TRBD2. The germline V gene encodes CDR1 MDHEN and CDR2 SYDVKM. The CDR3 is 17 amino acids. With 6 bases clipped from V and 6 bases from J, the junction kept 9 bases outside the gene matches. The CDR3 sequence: CASSEPGLAGVSGELFF. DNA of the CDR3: TGTGCCAGCAGCGAACCGGGACTAGCGGGAGTTTCCGGGGAGCTGTTTTTT.

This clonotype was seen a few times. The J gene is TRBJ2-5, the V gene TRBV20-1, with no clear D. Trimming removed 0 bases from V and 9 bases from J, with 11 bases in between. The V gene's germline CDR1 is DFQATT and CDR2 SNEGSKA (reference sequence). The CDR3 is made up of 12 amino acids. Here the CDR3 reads CSARDTEISQYF. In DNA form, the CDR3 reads TGCAGTGCTAGAGACACCGAGATCTCCCAGTACTTC.

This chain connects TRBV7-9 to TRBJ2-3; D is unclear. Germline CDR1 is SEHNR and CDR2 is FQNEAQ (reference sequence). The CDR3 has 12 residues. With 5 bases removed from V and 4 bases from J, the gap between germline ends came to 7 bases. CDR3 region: CASSHPADTQYF. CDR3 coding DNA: TGTGCCAGCAGCCATCCGGCAGATACGCAGTATTTT.

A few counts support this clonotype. The CDR3 protein is CASSYGPSYEQYF. The CDR3 region has the DNA TGTGCCAGCAGCTATGGCCCTAGCTACGAGCAGTACTTC. This sequence joins TRBV12-3 or TRBV12-4 and TRBJ2-7; D gene ambiguous. This CDR3 is 13 amino acids long. Deletions cut 6 bases from V and 3 bases from J, with 12 bases between.

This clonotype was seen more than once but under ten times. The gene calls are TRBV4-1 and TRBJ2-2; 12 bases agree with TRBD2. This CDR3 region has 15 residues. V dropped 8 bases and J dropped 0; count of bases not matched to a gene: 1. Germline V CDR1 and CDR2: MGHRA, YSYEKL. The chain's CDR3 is CASGLAGPNTGELFF. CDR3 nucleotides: TGCGCCAGCGGACTAGCGGGACCGAACACCGGGGAGCTGTTTTTT.

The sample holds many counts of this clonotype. CDR3 amino acids: CSVEGTEVFTEAFF. CDR3 nucleotide sequence: TGCAGCGTTGAAGGGACAGAAGTGTTCACTGAAGCTTTCTTT. This chain joins TRBV29-1 and TRBJ1-1; D might be TRBD1 (6 bases). The CDR3 runs 14 residues. The germline V gene has CDR1 SQVTM and CDR2 ANQGSEA. V was pared by 1 base and J by 4 bases, with 13 bases between.

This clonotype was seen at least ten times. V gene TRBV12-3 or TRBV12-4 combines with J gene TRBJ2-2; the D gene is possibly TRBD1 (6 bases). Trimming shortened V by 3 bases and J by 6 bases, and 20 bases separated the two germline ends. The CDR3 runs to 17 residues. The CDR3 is CASSFWGRSGGPGELFF. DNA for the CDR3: TGTGCCAGCAGTTTTTGGGGGCGGTCAGGAGGTCCCGGGGAGCTGTTTTTT.

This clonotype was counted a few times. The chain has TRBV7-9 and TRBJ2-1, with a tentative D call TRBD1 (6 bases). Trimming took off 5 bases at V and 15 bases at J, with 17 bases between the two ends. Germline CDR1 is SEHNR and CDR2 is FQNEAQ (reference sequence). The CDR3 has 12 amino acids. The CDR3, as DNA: TGTGCCAGCAGCCAAAACAGGGTAGAACGGTTCTTC. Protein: CASSQNRVERFF.

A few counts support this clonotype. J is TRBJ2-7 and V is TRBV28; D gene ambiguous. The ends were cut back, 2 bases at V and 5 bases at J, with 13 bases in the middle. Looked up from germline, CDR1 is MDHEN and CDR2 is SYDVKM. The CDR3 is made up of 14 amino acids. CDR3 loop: CASSLTLGYDEQYF. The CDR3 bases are TGTGCCAGCAGTTTAACTTTGGGTTACGACGAGCAGTACTTC.

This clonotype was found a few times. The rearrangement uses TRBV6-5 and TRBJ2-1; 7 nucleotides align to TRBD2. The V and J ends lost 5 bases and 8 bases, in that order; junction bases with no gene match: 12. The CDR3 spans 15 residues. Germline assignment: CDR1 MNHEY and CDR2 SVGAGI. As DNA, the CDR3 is TGTGCCAGCAGTCACGATGGGGGGGGGAGCTATGAGCAGTTCTTC. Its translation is CASSHDGGGSYEQFF.

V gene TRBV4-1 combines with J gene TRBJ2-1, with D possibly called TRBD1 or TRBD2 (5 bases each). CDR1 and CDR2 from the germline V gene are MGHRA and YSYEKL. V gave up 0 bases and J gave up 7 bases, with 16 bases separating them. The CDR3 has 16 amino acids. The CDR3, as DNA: TGCGCCAGCAGCCAAGATGAAGGACTTGGGGGAAATGAGCAGTTCTTC. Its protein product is CASSQDEGLGGNEQFF.

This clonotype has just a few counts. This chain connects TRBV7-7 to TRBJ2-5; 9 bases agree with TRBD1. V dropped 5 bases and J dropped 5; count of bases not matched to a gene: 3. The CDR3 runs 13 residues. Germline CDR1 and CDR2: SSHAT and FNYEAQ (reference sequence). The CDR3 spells CASSHGQGETQYF. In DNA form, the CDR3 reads TGTGCCAGCAGCCACGGACAGGGGGAGACCCAGTACTTC.

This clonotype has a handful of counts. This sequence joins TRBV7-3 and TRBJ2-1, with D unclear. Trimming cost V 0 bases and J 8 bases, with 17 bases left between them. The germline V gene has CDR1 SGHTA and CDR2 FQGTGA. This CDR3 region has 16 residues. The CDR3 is CASSLTPTAFGDEQFF. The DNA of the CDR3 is TGTGCCAGCAGCTTAACCCCCACGGCGTTCGGCGATGAGCAGTTCTTC.

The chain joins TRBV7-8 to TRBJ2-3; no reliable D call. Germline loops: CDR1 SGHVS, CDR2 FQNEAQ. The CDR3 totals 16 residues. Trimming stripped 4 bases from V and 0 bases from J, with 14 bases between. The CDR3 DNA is TGTGCCAGCAGCTATCTCCTATCCTACAGCACAGATACGCAGTATTTT. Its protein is CASSYLLSYSTDTQYF.

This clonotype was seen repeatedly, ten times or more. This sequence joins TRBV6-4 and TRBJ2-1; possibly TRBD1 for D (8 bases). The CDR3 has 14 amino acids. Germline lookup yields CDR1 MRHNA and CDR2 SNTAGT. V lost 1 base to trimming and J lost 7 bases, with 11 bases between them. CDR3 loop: CASSDLQGGNEQFF. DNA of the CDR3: TGTGCCAGCAGTGACTTACAGGGGGGGAATGAGCAGTTCTTC.

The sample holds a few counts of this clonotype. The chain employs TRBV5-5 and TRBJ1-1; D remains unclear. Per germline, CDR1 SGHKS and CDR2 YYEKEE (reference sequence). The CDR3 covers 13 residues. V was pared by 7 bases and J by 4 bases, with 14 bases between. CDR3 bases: TGTGCCAGCGCGTTCGAGGAGGGCACTGAAGCTTTCTTT. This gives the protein CASAFEEGTEAFF.

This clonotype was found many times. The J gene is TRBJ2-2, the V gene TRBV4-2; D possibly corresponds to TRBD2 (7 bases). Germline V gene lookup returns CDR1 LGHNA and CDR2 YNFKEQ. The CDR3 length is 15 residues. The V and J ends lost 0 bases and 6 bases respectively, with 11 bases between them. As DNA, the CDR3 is TGTGCCAGCAGCCAAGATATGGGGGGGCCCGGGGAGCTGTTTTTT. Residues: CASSQDMGGPGELFF.

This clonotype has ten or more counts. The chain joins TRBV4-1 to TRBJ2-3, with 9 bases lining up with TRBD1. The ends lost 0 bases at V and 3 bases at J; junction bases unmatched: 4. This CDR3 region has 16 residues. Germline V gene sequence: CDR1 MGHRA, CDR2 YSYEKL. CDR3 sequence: CASSQDSDRGTDTQYF. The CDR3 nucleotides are TGCGCCAGCAGCCAAGATTCGGACAGGGGTACAGATACGCAGTATTTT.

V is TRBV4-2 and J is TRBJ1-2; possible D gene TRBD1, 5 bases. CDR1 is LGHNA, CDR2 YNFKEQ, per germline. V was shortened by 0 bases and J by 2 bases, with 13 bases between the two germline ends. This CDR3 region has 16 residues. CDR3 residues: CASSQDFEGWNYGYTF. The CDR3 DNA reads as TGTGCCAGCAGCCAAGATTTTGAGGGGTGGAACTATGGCTACACCTTC.

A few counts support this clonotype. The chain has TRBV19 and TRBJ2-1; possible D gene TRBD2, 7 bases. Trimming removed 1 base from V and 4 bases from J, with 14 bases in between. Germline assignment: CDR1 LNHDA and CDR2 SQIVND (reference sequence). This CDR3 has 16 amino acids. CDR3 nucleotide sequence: TGTGCCAGTAGTATAGGCCCGGGGGGCATGTACAATGAGCAGTTCTTC. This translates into CASSIGPGGMYNEQFF.

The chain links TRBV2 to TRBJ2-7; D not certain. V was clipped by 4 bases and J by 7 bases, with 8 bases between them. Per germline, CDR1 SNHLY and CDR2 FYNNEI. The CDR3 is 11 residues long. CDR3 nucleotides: TGTGCCAGCAGTGTTTCTATGGAGCAGTACTTC. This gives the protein CASSVSMEQYF. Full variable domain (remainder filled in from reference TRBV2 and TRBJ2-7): EPEVTQTPSHQVTQMGQEVILRCVPISNHLYFYWYRQILGQKVEFLVSFYNNEISEKSEIFDDQFSVERPDGSNFTLKIRSTKLEDSAMYFCASSVSMEQYFGPGTRLTVT.

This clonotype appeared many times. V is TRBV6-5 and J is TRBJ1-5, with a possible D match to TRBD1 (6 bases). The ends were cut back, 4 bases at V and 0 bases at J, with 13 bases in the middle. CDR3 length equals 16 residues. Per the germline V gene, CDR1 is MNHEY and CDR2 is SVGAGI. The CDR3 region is CASSLGGPYSNQPQHF. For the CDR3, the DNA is TGTGCCAGCAGTTTGGGGGGGCCCTATAGCAATCAGCCCCAGCATTTT.

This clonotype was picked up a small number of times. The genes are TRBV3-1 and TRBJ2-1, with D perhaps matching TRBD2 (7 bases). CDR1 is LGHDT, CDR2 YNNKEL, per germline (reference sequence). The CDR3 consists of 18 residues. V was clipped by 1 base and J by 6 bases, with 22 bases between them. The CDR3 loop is CASSQVGGAAYMGNEQFF. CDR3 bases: TGTGCCAGCAGCCAAGTTGGGGGGGCGGCATACATGGGCAATGAGCAGTTCTTC.

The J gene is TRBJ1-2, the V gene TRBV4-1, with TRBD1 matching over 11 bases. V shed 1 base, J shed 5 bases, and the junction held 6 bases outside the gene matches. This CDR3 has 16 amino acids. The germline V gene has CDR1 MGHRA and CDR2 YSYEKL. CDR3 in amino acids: CASSQGSGTGGYGYTF. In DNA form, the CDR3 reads TGCGCCAGCAGCCAAGGTTCCGGGACAGGGGGTTATGGCTACACCTTC.

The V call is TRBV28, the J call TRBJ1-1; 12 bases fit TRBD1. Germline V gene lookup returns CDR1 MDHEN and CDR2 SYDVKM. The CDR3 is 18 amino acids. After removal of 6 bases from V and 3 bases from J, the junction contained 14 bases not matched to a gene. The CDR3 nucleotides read TGTGCCAGCAGCTTAGAACCGGGACAGGGGGCGCAGTACACTGAAGCTTTCTTT. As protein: CASSLEPGQGAQYTEAFF.